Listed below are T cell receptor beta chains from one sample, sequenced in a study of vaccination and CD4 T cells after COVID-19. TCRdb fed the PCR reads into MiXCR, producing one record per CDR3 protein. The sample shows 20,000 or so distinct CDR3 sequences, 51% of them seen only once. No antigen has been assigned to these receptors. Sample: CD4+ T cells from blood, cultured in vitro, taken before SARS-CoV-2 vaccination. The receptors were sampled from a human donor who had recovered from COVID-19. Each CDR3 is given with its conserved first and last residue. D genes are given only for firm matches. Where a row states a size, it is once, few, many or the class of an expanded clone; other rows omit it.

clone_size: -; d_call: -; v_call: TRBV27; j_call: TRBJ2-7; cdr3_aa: CASSPNPGPPYEQYF
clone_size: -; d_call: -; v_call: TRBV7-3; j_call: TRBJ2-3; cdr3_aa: CASSLLQGTDTQYF
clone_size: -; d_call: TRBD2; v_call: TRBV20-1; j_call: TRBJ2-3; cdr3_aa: CSAVQREGTDTQYF
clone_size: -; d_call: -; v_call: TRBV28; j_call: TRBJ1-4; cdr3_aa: CASSHRGDEKLFF
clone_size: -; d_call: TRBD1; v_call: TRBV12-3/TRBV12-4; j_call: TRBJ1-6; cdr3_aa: CASKKTGASPLHF
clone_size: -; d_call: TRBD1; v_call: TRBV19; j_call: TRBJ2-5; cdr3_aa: CASSHAEDRGRETQYF
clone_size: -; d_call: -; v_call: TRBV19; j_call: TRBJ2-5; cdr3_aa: CASSRAPEIQETQYF
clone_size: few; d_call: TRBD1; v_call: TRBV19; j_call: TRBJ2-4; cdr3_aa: CASRGTRQGQSIQYF
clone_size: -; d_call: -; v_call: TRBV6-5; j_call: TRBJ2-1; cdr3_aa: CASSYSSYNEQFF
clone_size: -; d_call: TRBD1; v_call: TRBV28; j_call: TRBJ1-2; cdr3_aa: CASSRGGTGGIYGYTF
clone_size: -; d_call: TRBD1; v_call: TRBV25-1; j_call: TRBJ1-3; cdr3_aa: CASSERQGANTIYF
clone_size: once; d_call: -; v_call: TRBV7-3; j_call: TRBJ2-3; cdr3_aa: CASSLRPESIHTQYF
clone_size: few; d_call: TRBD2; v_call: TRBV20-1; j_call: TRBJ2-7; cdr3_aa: CSARVGLAGGPYLYEQYF
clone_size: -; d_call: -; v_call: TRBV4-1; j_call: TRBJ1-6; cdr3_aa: CASSGAEFSYNSPLHF
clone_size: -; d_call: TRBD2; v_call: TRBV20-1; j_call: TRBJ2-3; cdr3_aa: CSAHTSGLEATDTQYF
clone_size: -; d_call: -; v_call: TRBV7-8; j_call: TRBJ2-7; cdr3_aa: CASSFESPASSYEQYF
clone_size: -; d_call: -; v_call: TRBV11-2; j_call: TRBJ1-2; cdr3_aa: CASSLDAQGSGYTF
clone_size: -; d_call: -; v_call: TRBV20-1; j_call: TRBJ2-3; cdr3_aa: CSASSRPFTDTQYF
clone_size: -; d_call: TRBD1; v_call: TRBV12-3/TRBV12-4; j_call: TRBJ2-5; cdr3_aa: CASSSRQGETQYF
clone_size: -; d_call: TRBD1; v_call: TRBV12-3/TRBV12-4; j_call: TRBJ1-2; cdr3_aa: CASSTLDRAGYTF
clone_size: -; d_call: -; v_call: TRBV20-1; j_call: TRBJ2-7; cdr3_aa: CSARDGPGDWQHF
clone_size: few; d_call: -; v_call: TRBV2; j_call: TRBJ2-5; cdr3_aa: CASIREGPLGAQYF
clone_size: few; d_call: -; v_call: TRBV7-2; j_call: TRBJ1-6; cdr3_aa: CASSPQSYLNSPLHF
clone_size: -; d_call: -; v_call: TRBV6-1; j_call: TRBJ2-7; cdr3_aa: CASRRQTDYEQYF
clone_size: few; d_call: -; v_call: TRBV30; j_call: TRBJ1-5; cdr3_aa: CAWSAVSDQPQHF
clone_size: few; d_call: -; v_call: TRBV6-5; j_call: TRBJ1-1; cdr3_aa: CASSYTLRGTEAFF
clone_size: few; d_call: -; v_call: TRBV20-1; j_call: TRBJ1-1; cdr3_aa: CSAQEGSTEAFF
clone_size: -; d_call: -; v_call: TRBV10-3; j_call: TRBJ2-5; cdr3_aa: CAISGGGGAVTQYF
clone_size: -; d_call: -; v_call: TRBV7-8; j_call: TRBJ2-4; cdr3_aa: CASSAGLDIQYF
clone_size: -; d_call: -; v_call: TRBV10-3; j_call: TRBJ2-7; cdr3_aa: CAISEWRESVEQYF
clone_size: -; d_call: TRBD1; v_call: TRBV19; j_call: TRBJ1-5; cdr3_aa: CASRGTGANPQHF
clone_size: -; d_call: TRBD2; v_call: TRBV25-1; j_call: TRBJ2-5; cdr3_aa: CASSETSTSGTQYF